Presented here are 18 T cell receptor beta chains from one specimen sequenced in a study of regulatory T cells in long-lasting Graves disease (dated by TCRdb to the early 2020s). The method behind the library was multiplex PCR. Instrument on record: Illumina HiSeq 4000. iRepertoire HTBI primers and Arm-PCR amplification of CDR3 regions were used to construct TCR beta libraries. TCRdb took the public reads, trimmed them with fastp at Q25, ran MiXCR for clone calling and kept in-frame beta chains. Every CDR3 protein is listed once, alongside the most common genes and DNA of its rows. This sample is represented by about 400,000 distinct CDR3 sequences; roughly 20% of them were singletons. Roughly 20% of the sample is held by the ten biggest clonotypes. The meaning of the sample's time point label: persistent/refractory GD, antithyroid drugs over 5 years with positive TRAb. For both TCR sequencing and RNA sequencing, RNA was extracted from PBMCs using TRIzol.

Sample: peripheral blood mononuclear cells (PBMCs), taken when the disease was refractory, from a patient treated with antithyroid drugs. Receptor source: a female donor with Graves disease.

This clonotype was observed a handful of times. This chain uses TRBV6-1 with TRBJ1-5; tentatively, D is TRBD1 (5 bases). This CDR3 region has 15 residues. V lost 7 bases to trimming and J lost 3 bases, with 16 bases between them. Germline V gives CDR1 MNHNS, CDR2 SASEGT. Here the CDR3 reads CASNRRDRDNQPQHF. CDR3 sequence (DNA): TGTGCCAGCAACCGCCGGGACCGAGACAATCAGCCCCAGCATTTT.

This clonotype was detected only once. The chain has TRBV9 and TRBJ1-2, with TRBD1 as a possible D gene (5 bases). Germline assignment: CDR1 SGDLS and CDR2 YYNGEE. The CDR3 length is 14 residues. V was trimmed by 4 bases and J by 6 bases, leaving 16 bases between them. CDR3 DNA: TGTGCCAGCAGCCCAGCGGGCAGGGCGGATGGCTACACCTTC. Translating gives CASSPAGRADGYTF.

This clonotype was detected many times. This chain links TRBV12-3 or TRBV12-4 with TRBJ1-2; D is unresolved. Trimming pared 3 bases from V and 7 bases from J, leaving 12 bases between. The CDR3 is made up of 13 amino acids. CDR3 DNA: TGTGCCAGCAGTTTGGCAGGATCTATTGGCTACACCTTC. Protein: CASSLAGSIGYTF.

This chain links TRBV5-8 with TRBJ2-1; 8 bases align to TRBD2. CDR1 is SGHTS and CDR2 is YDEGEE in the germline V gene. This CDR3 contains 18 residues. J lost 0 bases, V lost 1 base, and 9 bases had no gene match. The CDR3 region is CASSLWLAGGGSYNEQFF. The CDR3 DNA reads as TGTGCCAGCAGCTTGTGGCTAGCGGGCGGGGGCTCCTACAATGAGCAGTTCTTC.

There are many counts of this clonotype. The chain carries TRBV12-3 or TRBV12-4 and TRBJ2-7, with 8 bases fitting TRBD2. The CDR3 length is 15 residues. Trimming removed 3 bases from V and 2 bases from J; junction bases left unmatched: 6. The DNA of the CDR3 is TGTGCCAGCAGTTTTGGGGGTAGCGGGACCTACGAGCAGTACTTC. This translates into CASSFGGSGTYEQYF.

This clonotype turned up a few times. The chain has TRBV6-5 and TRBJ1-5; TRBD1 agrees at 12 bases. Per germline, CDR1 MNHEY and CDR2 SVGAGI. This CDR3 contains 16 residues. With V trimmed by 4 bases and J by 6 bases, 7 bases remained unmatched. In DNA, the CDR3 is TGTGCCAGCAGTTCGGGACAGGGGGCGTTTCGTCAGCCCCAGCATTTT. Amino acid sequence: CASSSGQGAFRQPQHF.

Worth noting for this clonotype: Just one base apart from a much larger clone, this may be a read error. CDR3 coding DNA: TGTGCCAGCAGCCGATGGGGTTCCGATCCACCCCTCCACTTT. It is translated as CASSRWGSDPPLHF. The chain has TRBV12-3 or TRBV12-4 and TRBJ1-6; D call uncertain. V shed 6 bases and J shed 11 bases, with 17 bases lying between them. CDR3 length equals 14 residues.

The sample holds many counts of this clonotype. This chain connects TRBV6-2 or TRBV6-3 to TRBJ1-2; no reliable D call. The germline CDR1 and CDR2 sequences are MNHEY and SVGEGT. Trimming removed 6 bases at V and 6 bases at J, with 17 bases between. The CDR3 is 14 amino acids. The CDR3 loop is CASSLTLGPDGYTF. As DNA, the CDR3 is TGTGCCAGCAGCCTCACCCTCGGGCCGGATGGCTACACCTTC.

This clonotype was detected ten times or more. The chain combines TRBV2 with TRBJ1-6, with 10 bases lining up with TRBD1. CDR1 and CDR2 (germline): SNHLY, FYNNEI. Losses at the gene ends were 1 base for V and 10 bases for J; bases not matched to a gene: 7. The CDR3 has 16 amino acids. The CDR3 here is CASSEGLGTGASPLHF. The DNA of the CDR3 is TGTGCCAGCAGTGAAGGGCTTGGGACAGGGGCATCACCCCTCCACTTT.

The rearrangement links TRBV3-1 to TRBJ2-1; 9 nucleotides line up with TRBD2. This CDR3 spans 14 amino acids. CDR1 and CDR2 from the germline V gene are LGHDT and YNNKEL (reference sequence). After removal of 0 bases from V and 11 bases from J, the junction contained 5 bases not matched to a gene. The CDR3: CASSQEASGMQQFF. The CDR3 DNA sequence: TGTGCCAGCAGCCAAGAAGCTAGCGGGATGCAGCAGTTCTTC.

This clonotype has ten or more counts. The rearrangement links TRBV3-1 to TRBJ2-7; 7 nucleotides agree with TRBD2. Germline V gene lookup returns CDR1 LGHDT and CDR2 YNNKEL (reference sequence). The CDR3 length is 15 residues. With 4 bases clipped from V and 6 bases from J, the junction kept 12 bases outside the gene matches. The CDR3 bases are TGTGCCAGCAGCCCGCTAGGCGGCGGGAGATCCGAGCAGTACTTC. Its protein is CASSPLGGGRSEQYF.

This clonotype has a count of ten or more. The chain is built from TRBV11-2 and TRBJ2-7; D gene unclear. CDR1 and CDR2 (germline): SGHAT, FQNNGV. The CDR3 is 14 amino acids. The V end was cut by 1 base, the J end by 0 bases, with 7 bases between. The CDR3 DNA is TGTGCCAGCAGCTTAGGTCACAGCTCCTACGAGCAGTACTTC. Translating it yields CASSLGHSSYEQYF.

This clonotype was observed at least ten times. The DNA for the CDR3 is TGTGCCAGCAGGCAGAGGAACAGGGAAGCTTTCTTT. Protein sequence: CASRQRNREAFF. The V call is TRBV2, the J call TRBJ1-1; D may be TRBD1 (5 bases). Germline CDR1 and CDR2: SNHLY and FYNNEI. Trimming pared 6 bases from V and 8 bases from J, leaving 13 bases between. This CDR3 has 12 amino acids.

There are a few counts of this clonotype. The CDR3 sequence: CASSLERGREQYF. The CDR3 region has the DNA TGTGCCAGCAGCCTGGAGAGGGGGCGTGAGCAGTACTTC. V usage is TRBV7-6 and J usage is TRBJ2-7; 7 bases are a match to TRBD1. The CDR3 extends over 13 amino acids. Germline CDR1 is SGHVS and CDR2 is FNYEAQ. The J segment lost 7 bases and the V segment lost 5 bases, leaving 8 bases of the junction unmatched.

The chain is built from TRBV5-4 and TRBJ1-1; D not certain. The CDR3 sequence is 13 residues long. Germline values: CDR1 SGHNT, CDR2 YYREEE (reference sequence). Trimming removed 4 bases from V and 1 base from J, with 8 bases in between. The CDR3 reads CASSTVENTEAFF. The CDR3 DNA follows: TGTGCCAGCAGCACGGTGGAGAACACTGAAGCTTTCTTT.

In its sample, this clonotype was seen a few times. This chain joins TRBV12-3 or TRBV12-4 and TRBJ2-6; D is uncertain. This CDR3 spans 15 amino acids. The V end was cut by 2 bases, the J end by 2 bases, with 7 bases between. The CDR3 DNA follows: TGTGCCAGCAGTTTATACCCAACTGGGGCCAACGTCCTGACTTTC. It specifies CASSLYPTGANVLTF.

There are a few counts of this clonotype. The chain has TRBV12-3 or TRBV12-4 and TRBJ2-2; unclear D gene. The CDR3 covers 18 residues. V shed 3 bases and J shed 2 bases, with 19 bases lying between them. The CDR3 region has the DNA TGTGCCAGCAGTTTTTTGGTAGCAGTGGCCGGAAACACCGGGGAGCTGTTTTTT. Amino acid sequence: CASSFLVAVAGNTGELFF.

As regards this clonotype: A much larger clone differs from this one at a single base, so this may be a read error. V is TRBV28 and J is TRBJ1-5; no clear D gene. The CDR3 covers 15 residues. The V gene's germline CDR1 is MDHEN and CDR2 SYDVKM. The CDR3 nucleotides are TGTGCCGGCAGATTGCATTGGGGTAGCAATCAGCCCCAGCATTTT. It codes for CAGRLHWGSNQPQHF.